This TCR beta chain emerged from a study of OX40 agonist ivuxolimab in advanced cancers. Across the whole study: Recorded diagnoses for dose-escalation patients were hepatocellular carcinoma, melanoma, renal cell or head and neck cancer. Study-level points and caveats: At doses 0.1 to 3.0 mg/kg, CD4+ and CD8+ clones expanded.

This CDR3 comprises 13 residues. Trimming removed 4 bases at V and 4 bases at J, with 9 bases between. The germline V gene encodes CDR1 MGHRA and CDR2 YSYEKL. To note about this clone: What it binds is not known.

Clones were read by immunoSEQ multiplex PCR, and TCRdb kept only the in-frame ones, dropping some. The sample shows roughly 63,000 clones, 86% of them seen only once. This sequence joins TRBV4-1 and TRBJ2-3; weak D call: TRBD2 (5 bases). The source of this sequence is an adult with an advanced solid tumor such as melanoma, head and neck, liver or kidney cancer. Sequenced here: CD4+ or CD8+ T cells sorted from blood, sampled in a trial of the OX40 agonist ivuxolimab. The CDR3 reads CASSPTRADTQYF. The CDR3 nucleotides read TGCGCCAGCAGCCCCACGCGGGCAGATACGCAGTATTTT.